Here is one TCR beta chain with its context. Its antigen is still unknown. This specimen comes from a study of T cells in Graves' hyperthyroidism and ophthalmopathy. RNA transcripts were the template for amplifying TCR beta CDR3 regions. The HTBI set primed first-round TCR CDR3 RT-PCR. TCRdb independently ran MiXCR on the multiplex PCR reads; one entry per CDR3 protein. The data show under 700,000 distinct CDR3 sequences, about 45% seen once. Graves' hyperthyroidism was deemed stable absent ophthalmopathy progression within 18 months. With a duration under 2 months, the hyperthyroidism was newly diagnosed in patients aged 18 to 65. Broader study findings: Most thyroid clonotypes expanded above 0.001 were also detected in blood.

V was pared by 3 bases and J by 3 bases, with 8 bases of the junction left unmatched. CDR1 DFQATT and CDR2 SNEGSKA come from the germline V gene (reference sequence). This CDR3 has 17 amino acids. This chain links TRBV20-1 with TRBJ2-6, with 10 bases identical to TRBD2. This clonotype originated in a woman younger than 35 with Graves' hyperthyroidism. The sample comprised peripheral blood or thyroid tissue (not recorded which). CDR3 amino acids: CSARPGTSAIGANVLTF. CDR3 DNA sequence: TGCAGTGCTAGGCCCGGGACTAGCGCGATTGGGGCCAACGTCCTGACTTTC.